Following are 16 T cell receptor beta chains from one sample sequenced in a study of T cell responses to AZD1222 COVID-19 vaccine. The method was immunoSEQ multiplex PCR; TCRdb's version includes in-frame clones alone and lacks a portion of them. The sample has 100,000 to 110,000 clones; about 87% are singletons. Material: peripheral blood, obtained on day 0 of AZD1222 vaccination. The source is an adult in good health.

The gene calls are TRBV11-3 and TRBJ2-7, with 9 bases that match TRBD2. This CDR3 spans 18 amino acids. V trimming: 5 bases; J trimming: 5 bases; junction bases outside the gene matches: 19. Germline V gene lookup returns CDR1 SGHNT and CDR2 YENEEA. The chain's CDR3 is CASSLHFSLSGSRNEQYF. CDR3 nucleotides: TGTGCCAGCAGCCTCCACTTCAGCCTTAGCGGGAGCCGGAACGAGCAGTACTTC.

The chain has TRBV7-2 and TRBJ1-1, with 8 bases that match TRBD1. CDR3 size: 15 residues. Losses at the gene ends were 5 bases for V and 4 bases for J; bases not matched to a gene: 9. Germline CDR1 and CDR2: SGHTA and FQGNSA. CDR3 protein: CASSITGGIGTEAFF. The CDR3 nucleotides are TGTGCCAGCAGCATAACAGGGGGTATTGGCACTGAAGCTTTCTTT. The full variable domain, in which reference TRBV7-2 and TRBJ1-1 provide the parts outside the CDR3, is GAGVSQSPSNKVTEKGKDVELRCDPISGHTALYWYRQSLGQGLEFLIYFQGNSAPDKSGLPSDRFSAERTGGSVSTLTIQRTQQEDSAVYLCASSITGGIGTEAFFGQGTRLTVV.

The chain carries TRBV10-3 and TRBJ2-7; 11 bases match TRBD1. The trim removed 6 bases at V and 4 bases at J, leaving 5 bases unmatched. Germline CDR1 and CDR2: ENHRY and SYGVKD. This CDR3 is built from 14 residues. The CDR3 protein is CAISTGTGGYEQYF. CDR3 coding DNA: TGTGCCATCAGCACCGGGACAGGGGGGTACGAGCAGTACTTC.

This clone was detected only once. The gene calls are TRBV7-2 and TRBJ2-1, with 9 bases fitting TRBD2. The CDR3 is 16 residues long. Per germline, CDR1 SGHTA and CDR2 FQGNSA. V shed 0 bases and J 5 bases; nucleotides not matched to a gene: 5. The CDR3: CASSLAGTSSHNEQFF. The CDR3 region has the DNA TGTGCCAGCAGCTTAGCCGGGACTAGCAGCCACAATGAGCAGTTCTTC. Full variable domain (outside the CDR3, taken from reference TRBV7-2 and TRBJ2-1): GAGVSQSPSNKVTEKGKDVELRCDPISGHTALYWYRQSLGQGLEFLIYFQGNSAPDKSGLPSDRFSAERTGGSVSTLTIQRTQQEDSAVYLCASSLAGTSSHNEQFFGPGTRLTVL.

The chain is built from TRBV19 and TRBJ1-3, with TRBD1 identical over 11 bases. This CDR3 spans 16 amino acids. With 5 bases clipped from V and 4 bases from J, the junction kept 7 bases outside the gene matches. Germline CDR1 is LNHDA and CDR2 is SQIVND (reference sequence). This chain's CDR3 is CASSVWTGGAGNTIYF. The CDR3 DNA sequence: TGTGCCAGTAGTGTCTGGACAGGGGGCGCCGGAAACACCATATATTTT.

V gene TRBV18 combines with J gene TRBJ1-3; 7 bases map to TRBD1. V lost 6 bases, J lost 2 bases, and 10 bases stayed unmatched. CDR1 is KGHSH, CDR2 LQKENI, per germline. This CDR3 has 16 amino acids. CDR3 loop: CASSYGQAGAGNTIYF. CDR3 nucleotide sequence: TGTGCCAGCTCGTACGGACAGGCTGGGGCTGGAAACACCATATATTTT.

This chain joins TRBV19 and TRBJ2-3; no clear D gene. The CDR3 contains 15 residues. V was cut by 3 bases and J by 6 bases, with 16 bases left in between. Germline V gene data show CDR1 as LNHDA and CDR2 as SQIVND (reference sequence). The CDR3 bases are TGTGCCAGTAGTATCGCACACCAAGGGTGGGATACGCAGTATTTT. The encoded protein is CASSIAHQGWDTQYF.

This chain uses TRBV27 with TRBJ1-6; D unresolved. V was clipped by 5 bases and J by 4 bases, with 6 bases between them. The CDR3 loop spans 13 amino acids. The germline V gene has CDR1 MNHEY and CDR2 SMNVEV (reference sequence). The DNA of the CDR3 is TGTGCCAGCAGTGGGGTATATAATTCACCCCTCCACTTT. Its protein is CASSGVYNSPLHF.

This chain links TRBV11-2 with TRBJ1-2, with D uncertain. The length of the CDR3 is 14 residues. V lost 4 bases and J lost 5, with 14 bases in between. CDR1 is SGHAT, CDR2 FQNNGV, per germline. The CDR3 is CASSWERVEYGYTF. CDR3 in DNA: TGTGCCAGCAGCTGGGAAAGGGTCGAGTATGGCTACACCTTC.

This chain links TRBV19 with TRBJ1-4; the D gene is possibly TRBD1 (5 bases). Germline lookup yields CDR1 LNHDA and CDR2 SQIVND (reference sequence). V was pared by 7 bases and J by 8 bases, with 17 bases between. CDR3 length equals 14 residues. This CDR3 is CASKVGGVGEKLFF. CDR3 DNA sequence: TGTGCCAGTAAAGTGGGGGGTGTAGGAGAAAAACTGTTTTTT.

The CDR3 loop reads CASSTAGGPGNTIYF. For the CDR3, the DNA is TGTGCCAGTAGTACTGCTGGGGGCCCTGGAAACACCATATATTTT. The chain joins TRBV19 to TRBJ1-3; a possible D gene is TRBD1 (6 bases). Germline V gives CDR1 LNHDA, CDR2 SQIVND (reference sequence). V was cut by 4 bases and J by 2 bases, with 12 bases left in between. The CDR3 runs to 15 residues.

This sequence joins TRBV5-5 and TRBJ2-5; D call uncertain. The CDR3 runs 14 residues. Trimming shortened V by 0 bases and J by 4 bases, and 10 bases separated the two germline ends. Germline assignment: CDR1 SGHKS and CDR2 YYEKEE (reference sequence). CDR3 residues: CASSLATTPETQYF. The CDR3 DNA sequence: TGTGCCAGCAGCTTGGCCACCACTCCAGAGACCCAGTACTTC.

The V gene is TRBV6-5, the J gene TRBJ2-2, with D possibly being TRBD1 or TRBD2 (6 bases each). V dropped 0 bases and J dropped 5 bases, with 10 bases sitting between them. The CDR3 is 15 residues long. The germline V gene has CDR1 MNHEY and CDR2 SVGAGI. The CDR3 is CASSYSGGLTGELFF. CDR3 coding DNA: TGTGCCAGCAGTTACTCCGGGGGCCTTACCGGGGAGCTGTTTTTT.

The chain couples TRBV9 to TRBJ1-4; D remains unclear. Germline loops: CDR1 SGDLS, CDR2 YYNGEE. This CDR3 has 15 residues. With 4 bases removed from V and 0 bases from J, the gap between germline ends came to 10 bases. In nucleotides, the CDR3 is TGTGCCAGCAGCTTCACGGGTACAACTAATGAAAAACTGTTTTTT. This codes for CASSFTGTTNEKLFF.

The DNA of the CDR3 is TGTGCCAGCAGCTTAGGCATTCCGGGTCGAAACACTGAAGCTTTCTTT. This sequence encodes CASSLGIPGRNTEAFF. V and J are TRBV11-3 and TRBJ1-1; no clear D gene. The V end was cut by 1 base, the J end by 2 bases, with 14 bases between. The length of the CDR3 is 16 residues. Germline CDR1 SGHNT, CDR2 YENEEA.

There are a few counts of this clone. This chain links TRBV19 with TRBJ1-1; 8 bases fit TRBD1. From germline, CDR1 is LNHDA and CDR2 SQIVND (reference sequence). The trim removed 4 bases at V and 5 bases at J, leaving 9 bases unmatched. The CDR3 is 15 amino acids. The CDR3 is CASSKLGTGETEAFF. The CDR3 DNA reads TGTGCCAGTAGTAAATTAGGGACAGGCGAGACTGAAGCTTTCTTT. Full variable domain (outside the CDR3, taken from reference TRBV19 and TRBJ1-1): DGGITQSPKYLFRKEGQNVTLSCEQNLNHDAMYWYRQDPGQGLRLIYYSQIVNDFQKGDIAEGYSVSREKKESFPLTVTSAQKNPTAFYLCASSKLGTGETEAFFGQGTRLTVV.